This T cell receptor beta chain was observed in a study of blood T cell repertoires in COVID-19. Study overall: Samples taken during acute and convalescent COVID-19 were collected in the United States, Italy and Spain. T cells, B-cell-depleted T cells, or PBMCs provided the cDNA or gDNA that served as material.

J gave up 3 bases and V 1 base, and 2 bases lay outside the gene matches. This CDR3 contains 15 residues. Germline V gives CDR1 SGHTA, CDR2 FQGNSA. Authors' analysis steps: Quantification of nucleated cells was approximated via reference gene primer amplification. Clones were read by immunoSEQ multiplex PCR, and TCRdb kept only the in-frame ones, dropping some. From that table come the V and J calls and clone size; the DNA was used to work out D and trimming. The data contain approximately 240,000 clones, around nine tenths of them singletons. The TCR was taken from a woman between 40 and 50 years old who had recovered from COVID-19. V gene TRBV7-2 combines with J gene TRBJ2-1; the match to TRBD1 covers 8 bases. The sequencing input was peripheral blood. This CDR3 reads CASSLGGQVYNEQFF. In DNA form, the CDR3 reads TGTGCCAGCAGCTTAGGGGGACAGGTCTACAATGAGCAGTTCTTC.